This T cell receptor beta chain appears in the sequencing data of a study of cytomegalovirus exposure and HLA in healthy donors (dated by TCRdb to 2017 to 2019). With respect to the entire study: The 500 to 800 repertoires of the first cohort and the 110 or so validation repertoires were produced on the same platform, according to a later analysis. Along with the roughly 670-subject first cohort, a separate validation cohort of some 130 different subjects was used. The study was designed to test whether signatures of past pathogen exposure could be identified by cataloging public T cell receptors. The study combined high-throughput TCR immunosequencing, statistical association of individual TCRs with disease status, and machine learning to predict cytomegalovirus infection status.

Receptors were amplified or captured by the immunoSEQ multiplex PCR assay. Turning to the authors' computational methods: To diagnose cytomegalovirus status from the catalog of TCR beta chain sequences, a statistical classification framework was built. TCRdb provides this immuneACCESS table in a form limited to in-frame rearrangements. Some clones are lacking; in checked studies, under half of them reflect an unresolved V gene, and why the rest are absent is not known. V and J calls plus clone size are reproduced from that table; the DNA served to infer D and trimming. This sample has 260,000 or so clones in its table, and 90% of those were observed once. The ten top clones hold 2.5% to 3.5% of the sample. The count of this clone is one. There is no known antigen for this receptor. The input lacks base qualities; no much larger clone sits a single base away. Donors formed part of the validation cohort, which comprised about 130 subjects and was distinct from the first cohort of under 800 subjects.

Paper-wide results and their limitations: Of the cluster scores, roughly 95% were above 0 in a later analysis, which found that TCRs clustered in the first cohort also tended to co-occur in the 90 to 150 validation repertoires. The classifier was reported to diagnose cytomegalovirus status with high specificity and sensitivity in both the original and validation cohorts. The authors suggested that the approach could potentially be extended to other disease states and immunological phenotypes. All 120 or so repertoires were used to score co-occurrence in the validation cohort in a later analysis, because that analysis had no HLA typing for the cohort. The study gave a list of about 170 TCR beta chains associated with cytomegalovirus. Most TCR sequences were seen in very few donors, while some public TCRs were found in many individuals. In vitro tests confirmed that a few of the cytomegalovirus-associated TCR beta chains recognize cytomegalovirus antigens.

V drops 0 bases and J drops 4 bases, leaving 10 bases in between. The germline V gene provides CDR1 MNHNS and CDR2 SASEGT. The CDR3 covers 14 residues, taking in both the cysteine and the phenylalanine. Kept here is only the CDR3 DNA, which spans 42 bases and is read in frame from base 1. The chain couples TRBV6-1 to TRBJ2-7, with no D gene named confidently. The material sequenced was PBMCs. The sequence came from a woman in her thirties in good health and CMV-seronegative. Read as DNA, the sequence is TGTGCCAGCAGTGAAGCGAGACCGACTTACGAGCAGTACTTC. This sequence encodes CASSEARPTYEQYF.